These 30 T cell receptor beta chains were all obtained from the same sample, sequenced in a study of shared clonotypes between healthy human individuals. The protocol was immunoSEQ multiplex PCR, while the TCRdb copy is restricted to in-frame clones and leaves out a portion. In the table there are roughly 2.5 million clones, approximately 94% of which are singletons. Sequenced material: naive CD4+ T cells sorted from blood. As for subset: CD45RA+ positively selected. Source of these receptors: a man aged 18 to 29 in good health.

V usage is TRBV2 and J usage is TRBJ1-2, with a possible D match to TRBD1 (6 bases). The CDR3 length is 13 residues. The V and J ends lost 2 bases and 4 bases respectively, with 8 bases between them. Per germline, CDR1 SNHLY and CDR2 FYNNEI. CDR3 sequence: CASSETGSYGYTF. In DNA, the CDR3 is TGTGCCAGCAGTGAAACAGGGTCCTATGGCTACACCTTC.

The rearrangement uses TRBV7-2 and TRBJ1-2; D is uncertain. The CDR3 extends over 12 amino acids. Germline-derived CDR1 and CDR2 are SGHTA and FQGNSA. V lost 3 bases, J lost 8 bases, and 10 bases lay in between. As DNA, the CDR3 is TGTGCCAGCAGCTTGGGAAGGGAGGGCTACACCTTC. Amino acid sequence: CASSLGREGYTF. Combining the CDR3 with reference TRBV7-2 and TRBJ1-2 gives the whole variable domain GAGVSQSPSNKVTEKGKDVELRCDPISGHTALYWYRQSLGQGLEFLIYFQGNSAPDKSGLPSDRFSAERTGGSVSTLTIQRTQQEDSAVYLCASSLGREGYTFGSGTRLTVV.

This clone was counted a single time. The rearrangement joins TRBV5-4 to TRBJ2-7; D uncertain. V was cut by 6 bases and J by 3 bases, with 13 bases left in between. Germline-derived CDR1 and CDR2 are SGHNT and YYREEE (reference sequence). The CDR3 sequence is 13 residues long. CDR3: CASTIRNGYEQYF. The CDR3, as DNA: TGTGCCAGCACTATCCGGAACGGCTACGAGCAGTACTTC.

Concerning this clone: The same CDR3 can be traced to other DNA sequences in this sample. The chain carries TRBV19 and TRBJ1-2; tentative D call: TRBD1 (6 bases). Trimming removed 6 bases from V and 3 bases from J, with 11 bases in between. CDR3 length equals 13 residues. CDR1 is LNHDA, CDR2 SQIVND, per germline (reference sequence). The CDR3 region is CASSPDRYYGYTF. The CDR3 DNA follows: TGTGCCAGTAGCCCCGACAGGTACTATGGCTACACCTTC.

CDR3 residues: CASSYWTGKGKETQYF. The CDR3 region has the DNA TGTGCCAGCAGTTACTGGACAGGCAAGGGCAAAGAGACCCAGTACTTC. The chain is built from TRBV6-6 and TRBJ2-5; 7 nucleotides align to TRBD1. This CDR3 region has 16 residues. CDR1 and CDR2 from the germline V gene are MNHNY and SVGAGI (reference sequence). J was trimmed by 3 bases and V by 1 base; bases with no gene match: 8.

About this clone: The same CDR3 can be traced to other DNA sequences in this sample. CDR3 nucleotides: TGTGCCAGCAGTTACTCCGGGGCGGACTACGAGCAGTACTTC. Its translation is CASSYSGADYEQYF. The genes are TRBV6-6 and TRBJ2-7; either TRBD1 or TRBD2 may fit D (5 bases each). V lost 0 bases to trimming and J lost 3 bases, with 9 bases between them. CDR3 size: 14 residues. Germline V gives CDR1 MNHNY, CDR2 SVGAGI (reference sequence).

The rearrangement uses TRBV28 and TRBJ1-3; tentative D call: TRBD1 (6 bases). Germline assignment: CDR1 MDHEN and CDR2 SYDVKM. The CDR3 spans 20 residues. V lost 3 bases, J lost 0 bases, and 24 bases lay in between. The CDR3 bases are TGTGCCAGCAGTTTCGGGGGACCTGTGAGGGACACTCACTCTGGAAACACCATATATTTT. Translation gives CASSFGGPVRDTHSGNTIYF. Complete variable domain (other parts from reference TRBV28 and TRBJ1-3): DVKVTQSSRYLVKRTGEKVFLECVQDMDHENMFWYRQDPGLGLRLIYFSYDVKMKEKGDIPEGYSVSREKKERFSLILESASTNQTSMYLCASSFGGPVRDTHSGNTIYFGEGSWLTVV.

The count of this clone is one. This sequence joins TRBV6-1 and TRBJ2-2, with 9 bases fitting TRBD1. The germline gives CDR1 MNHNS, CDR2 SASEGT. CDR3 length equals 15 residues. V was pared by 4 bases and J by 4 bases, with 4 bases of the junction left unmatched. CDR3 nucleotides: TGTGCCAGCAGTGGGGACAGGGTGGTCACCGGGGAGCTGTTTTTT. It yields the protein CASSGDRVVTGELFF.

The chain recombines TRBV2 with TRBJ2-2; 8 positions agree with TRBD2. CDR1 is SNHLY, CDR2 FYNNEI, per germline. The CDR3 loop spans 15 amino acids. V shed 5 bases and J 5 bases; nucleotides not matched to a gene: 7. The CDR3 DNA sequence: TGTGCCAGCAGTAGAAGCGGGGGCCCTACCGGGGAGCTGTTTTTT. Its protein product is CASSRSGGPTGELFF. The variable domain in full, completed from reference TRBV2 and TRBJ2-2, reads EPEVTQTPSHQVTQMGQEVILRCVPISNHLYFYWYRQILGQKVEFLVSFYNNEISEKSEIFDDQFSVERPDGSNFTLKIRSTKLEDSAMYFCASSRSGGPTGELFFGEGSRLTVL.

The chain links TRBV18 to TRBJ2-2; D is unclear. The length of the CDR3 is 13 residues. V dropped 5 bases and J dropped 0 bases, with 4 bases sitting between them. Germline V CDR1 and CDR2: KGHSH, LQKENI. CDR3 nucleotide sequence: TGTGCCAGCTCATGGGCGAACACCGGGGAGCTGTTTTTT. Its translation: CASSWANTGELFF.

CDR3 coding DNA: TGTGCCAGCAGTTACAGGGGATACGATACGCAGTATTTT. Its translation is CASSYRGYDTQYF. The rearrangement joins TRBV6-6 to TRBJ2-3; possible D gene TRBD1, 5 bases. CDR1 MNHNY and CDR2 SVGAGI come from the germline V gene (reference sequence). The CDR3 extends over 13 amino acids. Trimming took off 2 bases at V and 6 bases at J, with 9 bases between the two ends.

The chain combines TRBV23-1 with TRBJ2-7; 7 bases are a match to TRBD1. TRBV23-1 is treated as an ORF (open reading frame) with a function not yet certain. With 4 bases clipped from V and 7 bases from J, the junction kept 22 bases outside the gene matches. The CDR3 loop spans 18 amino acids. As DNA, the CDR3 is TGCGCCAGCAGTCGAACAAATCCCCGGACAGGTCCGGATGAAGAGCAGTACTTC. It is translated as CASSRTNPRTGPDEEQYF.

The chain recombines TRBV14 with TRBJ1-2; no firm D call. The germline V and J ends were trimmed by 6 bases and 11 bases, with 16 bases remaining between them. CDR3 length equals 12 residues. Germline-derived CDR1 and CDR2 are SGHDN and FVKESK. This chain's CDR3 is CASSSDVPVYTF. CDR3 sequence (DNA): TGTGCCAGCAGTTCGGACGTCCCTGTTTACACCTTC.

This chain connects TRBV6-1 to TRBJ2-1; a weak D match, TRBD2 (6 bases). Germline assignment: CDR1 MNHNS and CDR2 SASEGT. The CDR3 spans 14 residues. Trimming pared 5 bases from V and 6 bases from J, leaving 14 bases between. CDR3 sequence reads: CASSSRRAGNEQFF. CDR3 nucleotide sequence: TGTGCCAGCAGTTCCCGGAGGGCGGGCAATGAGCAGTTCTTC.

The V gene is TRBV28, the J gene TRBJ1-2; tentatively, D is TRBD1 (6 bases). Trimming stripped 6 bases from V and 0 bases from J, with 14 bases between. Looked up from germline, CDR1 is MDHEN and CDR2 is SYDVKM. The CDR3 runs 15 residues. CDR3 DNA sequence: TGTGCCAGCAGGGTCCAGGGGCCAGCTAACTATGGCTACACCTTC. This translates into CASRVQGPANYGYTF.

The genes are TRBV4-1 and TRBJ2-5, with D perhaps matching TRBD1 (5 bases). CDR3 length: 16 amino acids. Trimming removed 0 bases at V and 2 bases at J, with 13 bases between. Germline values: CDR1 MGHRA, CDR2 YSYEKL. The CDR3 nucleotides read TGCGCCAGCAGCCAAGAAGGTAGGAAGGGGCAAGAGACCCAGTACTTC. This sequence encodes CASSQEGRKGQETQYF.

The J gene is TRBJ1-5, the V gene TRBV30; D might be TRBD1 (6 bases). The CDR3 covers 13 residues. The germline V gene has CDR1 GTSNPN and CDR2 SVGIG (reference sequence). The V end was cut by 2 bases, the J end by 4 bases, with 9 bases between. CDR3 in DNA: TGTGCCTGGAGTTGGGACACGAATCAGCCCCAGCATTTT. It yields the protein CAWSWDTNQPQHF.

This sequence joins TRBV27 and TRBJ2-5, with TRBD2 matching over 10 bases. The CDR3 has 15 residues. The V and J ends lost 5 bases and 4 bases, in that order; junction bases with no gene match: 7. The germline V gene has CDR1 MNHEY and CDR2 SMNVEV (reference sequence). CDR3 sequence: CASSAGTSVLETQYF. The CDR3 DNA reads TGTGCCAGCAGTGCCGGGACTAGCGTATTAGAGACCCAGTACTTC.

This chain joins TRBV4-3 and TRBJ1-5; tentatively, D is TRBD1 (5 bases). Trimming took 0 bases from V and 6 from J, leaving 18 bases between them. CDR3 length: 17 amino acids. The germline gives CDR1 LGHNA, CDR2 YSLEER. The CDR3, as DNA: TGCGCCAGCAGCCAAGATATGACGGGGACGATGGGTCAGCCCCAGCATTTT. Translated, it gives CASSQDMTGTMGQPQHF.

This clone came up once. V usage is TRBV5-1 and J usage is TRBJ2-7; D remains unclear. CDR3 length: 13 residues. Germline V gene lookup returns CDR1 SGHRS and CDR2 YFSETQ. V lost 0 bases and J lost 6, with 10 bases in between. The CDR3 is CASSLGGLPEQYF. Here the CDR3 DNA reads TGCGCCAGCAGCTTGGGGGGTTTACCCGAGCAGTACTTC.

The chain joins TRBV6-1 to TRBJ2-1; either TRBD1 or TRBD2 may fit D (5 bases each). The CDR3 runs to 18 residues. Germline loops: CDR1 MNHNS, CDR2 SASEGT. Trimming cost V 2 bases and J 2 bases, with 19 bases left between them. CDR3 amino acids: CASSEIALGTQAYNEQFF. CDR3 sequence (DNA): TGTGCCAGCAGTGAAATTGCCCTCGGGACGCAAGCCTACAATGAGCAGTTCTTC.

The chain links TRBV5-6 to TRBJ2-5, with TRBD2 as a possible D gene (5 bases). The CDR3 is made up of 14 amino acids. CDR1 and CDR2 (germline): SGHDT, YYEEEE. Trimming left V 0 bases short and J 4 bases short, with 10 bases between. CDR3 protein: CASSLDTEGETQYF. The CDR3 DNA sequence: TGTGCCAGCAGCTTGGACACCGAGGGAGAGACCCAGTACTTC.

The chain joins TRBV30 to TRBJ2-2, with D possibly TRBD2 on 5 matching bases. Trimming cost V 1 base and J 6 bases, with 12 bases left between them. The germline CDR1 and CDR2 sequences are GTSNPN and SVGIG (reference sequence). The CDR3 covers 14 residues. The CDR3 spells CAWSDGNGSGELFF. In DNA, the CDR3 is TGTGCCTGGAGTGACGGGAATGGCTCCGGGGAGCTGTTTTTT.

Here the CDR3 reads CASSPPGQGAGTGELFF. CDR3 nucleotides: TGTGCCAGCTCACCACCGGGACAGGGGGCAGGAACCGGGGAGCTGTTTTTT. The V gene is TRBV18, the J gene TRBJ2-2; 12 positions agree with TRBD1. CDR3 length equals 17 residues. Per germline, CDR1 KGHSH and CDR2 LQKENI. V lost 0 bases, J lost 5 bases, and 4 bases stayed unmatched.

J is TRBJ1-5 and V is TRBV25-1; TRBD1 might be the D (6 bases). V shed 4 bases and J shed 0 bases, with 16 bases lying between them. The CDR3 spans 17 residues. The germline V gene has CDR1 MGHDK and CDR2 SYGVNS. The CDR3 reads CASSATGTPYSNQPQHF. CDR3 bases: TGTGCCAGCAGTGCAACCGGGACACCTTATAGCAATCAGCCCCAGCATTTT.

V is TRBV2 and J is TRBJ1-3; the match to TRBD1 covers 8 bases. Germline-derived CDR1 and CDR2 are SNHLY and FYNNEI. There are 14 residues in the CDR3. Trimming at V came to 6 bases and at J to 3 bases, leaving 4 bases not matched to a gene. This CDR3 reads CASRATGVGNTIYF. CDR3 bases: TGTGCCAGCAGGGCGACAGGGGTTGGAAACACCATATATTTT.

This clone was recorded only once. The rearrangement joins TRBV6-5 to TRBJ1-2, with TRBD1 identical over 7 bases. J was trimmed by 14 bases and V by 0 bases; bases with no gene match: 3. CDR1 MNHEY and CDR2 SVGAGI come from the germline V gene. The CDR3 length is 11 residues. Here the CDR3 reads CASSYSGTVTF. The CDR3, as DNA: TGTGCCAGCAGTTACTCGGGGACAGTAACCTTC.

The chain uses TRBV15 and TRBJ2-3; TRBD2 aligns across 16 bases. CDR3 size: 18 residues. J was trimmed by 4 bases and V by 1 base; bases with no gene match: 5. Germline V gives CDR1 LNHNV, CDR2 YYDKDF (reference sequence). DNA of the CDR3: TGTGCCACCAGCAGAGGGGGACTAGCGGGAGGGAGGGCAGATACGCAGTATTTT. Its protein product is CATSRGGLAGGRADTQYF. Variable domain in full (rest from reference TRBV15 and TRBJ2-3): DAMVIQNPRYQVTQFGKPVTLSCSQTLNHNVMYWYQQKSSQAPKLLFHYYDKDFNNEADTPDNFQSRRPNTSFCFLDIRSPGLGDTAMYLCATSRGGLAGGRADTQYFGPGTRLTVL.

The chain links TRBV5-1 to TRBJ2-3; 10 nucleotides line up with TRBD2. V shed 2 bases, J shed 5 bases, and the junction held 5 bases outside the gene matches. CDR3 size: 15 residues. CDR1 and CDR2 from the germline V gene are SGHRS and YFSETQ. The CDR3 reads CASSLAGGPGDTQYF. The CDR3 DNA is TGCGCCAGCAGCTTAGCGGGGGGGCCAGGAGATACGCAGTATTTT.

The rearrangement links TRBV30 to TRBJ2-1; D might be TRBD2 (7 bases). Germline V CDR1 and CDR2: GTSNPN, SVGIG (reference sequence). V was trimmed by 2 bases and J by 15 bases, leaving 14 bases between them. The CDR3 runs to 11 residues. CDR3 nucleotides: TGTGCCTGGAGTACCCGGGGGGCTTGGTTCTTC. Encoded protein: CAWSTRGAWFF.